Below, one TCR beta chain is given with its context. These data belong to a study of blood T cell repertoires in COVID-19. Turning to the study itself: Samples of COVID-19 (acute and convalescent) were obtained from the United States, Italy and Spain. Nucleic acid was either cDNA or gDNA, and it came from T cells, B-cell-depleted T cells, or PBMCs.

The CDR3 is made up of 15 amino acids. Per germline, CDR1 SGHRS and CDR2 YFSETQ. The J segment lost 10 bases and the V segment lost 3 bases, leaving 11 bases of the junction unmatched. In the study's own analysis: Amplifying reference gene primers gave estimates of nucleated cell counts. Some clones are missing from TCRdb's copy, which holds only in-frame ones; the method was immunoSEQ multiplex PCR. Clone size and V and J calls were adopted from that table, with D and trimming inferred from the DNA. Of fewer than 250,000 clones listed, around 85% are singletons. The rearrangement joins TRBV5-1 to TRBJ2-1; 9 bases are shared with TRBD1. This receptor was identified in a woman aged 45 to 65 with acute or convalescent COVID-19. Sequenced input: peripheral blood. DNA for the CDR3: TGCGCCAGCAGCTACTCCCCGGGACAGGGCAACGAGCAGTTCTTC. This translates into CASSYSPGQGNEQFF.